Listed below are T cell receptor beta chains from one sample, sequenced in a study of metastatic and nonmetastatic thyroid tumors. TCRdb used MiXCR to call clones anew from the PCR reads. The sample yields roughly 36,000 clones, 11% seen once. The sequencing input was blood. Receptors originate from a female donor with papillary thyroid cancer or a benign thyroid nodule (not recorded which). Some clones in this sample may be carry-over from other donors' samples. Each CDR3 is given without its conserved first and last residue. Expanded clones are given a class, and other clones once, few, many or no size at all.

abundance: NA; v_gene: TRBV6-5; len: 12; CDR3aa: ASSYPQANTEAF
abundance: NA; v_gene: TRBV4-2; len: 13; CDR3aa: ASSQATTGYNEQF
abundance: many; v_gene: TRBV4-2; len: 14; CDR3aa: ASSQDWEGGYNEQF
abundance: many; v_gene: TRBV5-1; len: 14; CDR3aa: ASSLGGASGTDTQY
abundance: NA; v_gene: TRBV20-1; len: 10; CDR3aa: SATGSNQPQH
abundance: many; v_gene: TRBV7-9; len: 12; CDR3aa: ASSLGGRAYEQY
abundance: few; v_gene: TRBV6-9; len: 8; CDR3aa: ASSEYEQY
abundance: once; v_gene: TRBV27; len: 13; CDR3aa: ASSVEGMAMYGYT
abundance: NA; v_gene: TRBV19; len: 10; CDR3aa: ASRGDSYEQY
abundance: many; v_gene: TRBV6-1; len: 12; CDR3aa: ASSERPDDYGYT
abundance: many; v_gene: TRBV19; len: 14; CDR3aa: ASSKVGDVANYGYT
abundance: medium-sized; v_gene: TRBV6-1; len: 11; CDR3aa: ASSDAGVQPQH
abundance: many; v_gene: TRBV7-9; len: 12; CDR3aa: ASSLSSANTEAF
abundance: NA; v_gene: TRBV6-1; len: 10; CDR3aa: SSIGLNTEAF
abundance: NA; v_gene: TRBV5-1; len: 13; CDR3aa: ASSLVTGPGETQY
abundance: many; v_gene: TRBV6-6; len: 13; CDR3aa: ASSYSTTDGTEAF
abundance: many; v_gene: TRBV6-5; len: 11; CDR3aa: ASSYPGARAIY
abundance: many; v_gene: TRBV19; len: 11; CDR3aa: ASRTGGAHGYT
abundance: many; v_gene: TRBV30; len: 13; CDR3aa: AWSVGGRVEEEQF
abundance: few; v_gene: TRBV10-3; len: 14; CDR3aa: AISSSLQGASYEQY
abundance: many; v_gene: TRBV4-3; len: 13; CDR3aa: ASSPLASSYNEQF
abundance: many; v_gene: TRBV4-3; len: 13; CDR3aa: ASSQLAARGETQY
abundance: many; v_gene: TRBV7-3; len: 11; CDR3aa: ASSLQANEKLF
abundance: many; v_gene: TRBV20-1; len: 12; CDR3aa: SALPGGPYNEQF
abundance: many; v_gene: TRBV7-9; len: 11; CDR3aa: ASSQETNEKLF
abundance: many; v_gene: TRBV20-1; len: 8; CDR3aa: SASDYGYT
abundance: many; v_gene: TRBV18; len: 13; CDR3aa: ASSGPPGGGETQY
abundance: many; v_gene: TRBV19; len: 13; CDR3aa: ASSLSGESSYEQY
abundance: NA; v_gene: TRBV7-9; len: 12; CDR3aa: ASSSPGPNQPQH
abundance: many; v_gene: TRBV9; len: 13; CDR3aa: ASSANPGGGEKLF
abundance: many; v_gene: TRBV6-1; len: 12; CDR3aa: ASTLGGTNEKLF
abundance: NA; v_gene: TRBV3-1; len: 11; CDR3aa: ASSRDRGRELF
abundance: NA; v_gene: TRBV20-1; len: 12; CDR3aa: SAQDRGSGNTIY
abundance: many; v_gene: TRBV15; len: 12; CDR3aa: ATSRDPGPTEAF
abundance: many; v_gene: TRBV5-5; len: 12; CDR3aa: ASSLARISYEQY
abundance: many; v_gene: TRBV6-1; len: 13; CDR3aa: ASSRFQGASTEAF
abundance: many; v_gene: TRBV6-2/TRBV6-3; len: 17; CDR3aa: ASSPRTSGSSGMDNEQF
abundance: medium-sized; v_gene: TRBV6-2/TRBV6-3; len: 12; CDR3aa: ASGGGRNTGELF
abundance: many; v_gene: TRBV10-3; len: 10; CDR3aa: AIGRGRAEAF
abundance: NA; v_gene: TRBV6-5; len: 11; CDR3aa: ASSYEWVTEAF
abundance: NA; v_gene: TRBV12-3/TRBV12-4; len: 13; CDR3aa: ASSLRVHSYNEQF
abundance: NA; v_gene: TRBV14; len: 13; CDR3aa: ASTFGGSTFNEHF
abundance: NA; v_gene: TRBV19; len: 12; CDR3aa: ASSWTGAVHDQY
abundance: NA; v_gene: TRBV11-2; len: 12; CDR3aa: ASRRGRSYNEQF
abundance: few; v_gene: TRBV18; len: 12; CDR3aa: ASSPRHGSDGYT